A selection of T cell receptor beta chains follows, all from one sample in a study of cytomegalovirus exposure and HLA in healthy donors. Produced via immunoSEQ multiplex PCR; TCRdb's table is partial and in-frame only. Its table records under 200,000 clones. Sequencing was carried out using PBMCs. Receptor source: a woman between 18 and 29 years old in good health and CMV-seropositive. CDR3s include the opening cysteine and the closing phenylalanine or tryptophan. Fields, in order: D gene, CDR3 length, V gene, J gene, CDR3 DNA, CDR3 protein. The D gene is left open where the match is weak.

-	12	TRBV6-5	TRBJ2-3	TGTGCCAGCAAGGGGGATACAGATACGCAGTATTTT	CASKGDTDTQYF
TRBD1	13	TRBV7-9	TRBJ1-1	TGTGCCAGCAGCTGGACAGGAACCACTGAAGCTTTCTTT	CASSWTGTTEAFF
TRBD1	15	TRBV13	TRBJ1-1	TGTGCCAGCAGCACCTCGACAGGGGGCCGGACTGAAGCTTTCTTT	CASSTSTGGRTEAFF
-	15	TRBV9	TRBJ2-5	TGTGCCAGCAGCGGGAGACTGATTGCTGTAGAGACCCAGTACTTC	CASSGRLIAVETQYF
TRBD1	15	TRBV2	TRBJ2-7	TGTGCCAGCAGTGAAGGGGGGACAGGGGGCAACGAGCAGTACTTC	CASSEGGTGGNEQYF
TRBD1	12	TRBV10-2	TRBJ1-4	TGCGCCAGCAGGACAGGGGACGGAAAACTGTTTTTT	CASRTGDGKLFF
-	14	TRBV5-1	TRBJ2-7	TGCGCCAGCAGCTTAACAGGGACGGTCTACGAGCAGTACTTC	CASSLTGTVYEQYF
-	15	TRBV7-8	TRBJ2-2	TGTGCCAGCAGCTTAGAGGCAGGGAACACCGGGGAGCTGTTTTTT	CASSLEAGNTGELFF
TRBD1	14	TRBV15	TRBJ2-5	TGTGCCACCAGCAGATTGTACAGGGGAGAGACCCAGTACTTC	CATSRLYRGETQYF
-	13	TRBV19	TRBJ2-1	TGTGCCAGTAGCCTCAGGAGGAACAATGAGCAGTTCTTC	CASSLRRNNEQFF
-	17	TRBV30	TRBJ1-3	TGTGCCTGGAAGGGATTAGAGGGACACCACTCTGGAAACACCATATATTTT	CAWKGLEGHHSGNTIYF
TRBD1	14	TRBV30	TRBJ1-4	TGTGCCTGGAGTGCATACAGGGGTATTGAAAAACTGTTTTTT	CAWSAYRGIEKLFF
TRBD1	16	TRBV5-4	TRBJ1-4	TGTGCCAGCAGCGCAGCCCCGGGACAGGGAACCGGGGAACTGTTTTTT	CASSAAPGQGTGELFF
-	14	TRBV7-2	TRBJ2-1	TGTGCCAGCAGCCAGGGACAACGGAACGATGAGCAGTTCTTC	CASSQGQRNDEQFF
-	16	TRBV19	TRBJ2-3	TGTGCCAGTAGTCCAAGGGGGGGGCGGCGCACAGATACGCAGTATTTT	CASSPRGGRRTDTQYF
TRBD2	18	TRBV19	TRBJ2-6	TGTGCCAGTAGACGCGTAGCGGGAAAAGGGTCTGGGGCCAACGTCCTGACTTTC	CASRRVAGKGSGANVLTF
TRBD2	16	TRBV5-6	TRBJ2-1	TGTGCCAGCAGCTGGGGGGGACTAGTCTCCTACAATGAGCAGTTCTTC	CASSWGGLVSYNEQFF
TRBD1	14	TRBV6-5	TRBJ2-2	TGTGCCAGCAGTCCCCGGGACAGGTCCCGGGGAGCTGTTTTT	CASSPRDRSRGAVF
-	12	TRBV2	TRBJ1-1	TGTGCCAGCAGGGACTTTATTTTAGAAGCTTTCTTT	CASRDFILEAFF
TRBD2	14	TRBV11-3	TRBJ2-7	TGTGCCAGCAGCTTAGGGGGGGGGTCCTACGAGCAGTACTTC	CASSLGGGSYEQYF
TRBD1	15	TRBV4-1	TRBJ2-5	TGCGCCAGCAGACCCGGGACAGGGGTAAGAGAGACCCAGTACTTC	CASRPGTGVRETQYF
-	15	TRBV30	TRBJ1-3	TGTGCCTGGAGTGGCTTTGGGAGCTCTGGAAACACCATATATTTT	CAWSGFGSSGNTIYF
TRBD2	17	TRBV7-7	TRBJ2-3	TGTGCCAGCAGCCGAGGGGAGAGCGGGAGGGGCGGAGATACGCAGTATTTT	CASSRGESGRGGDTQYF
TRBD1	15	TRBV19	TRBJ1-5	TGTGCCAGTAGTTCGGCGGGGACAGGCAATCAGCCCCAGCATTTT	CASSSAGTGNQPQHF
-	15	TRBV5-1	TRBJ1-5	TGCGCCAGCAGCTTGACAGGAGGGGGGGATCAGCCCCAGCATTTT	CASSLTGGGDQPQHF
-	13	TRBV10-3	TRBJ2-5	TGTGCCATCAGTGATGGCAGCCAAGAGACCCAGTACTTC	CAISDGSQETQYF
-	11	TRBV6-6	TRBJ2-7	TGTGCCAGCAGCTCTGACAGATTTCTGTACTTC	CASSSDRFLYF
-	13	TRBV7-2	TRBJ1-1	TGTGCCAGCAGCTTAAACGCAGGTGATGAAGCTTTCTTT	CASSLNAGDEAFF
TRBD1	16	TRBV10-3	TRBJ1-4	TGTGCCATCAGTGAGTCTGAAGGGACAGGGTCGGAAAAACTGTTTTTT	CAISESEGTGSEKLFF
TRBD1	14	TRBV7-9	TRBJ1-3	TGTGCCAGCAGCCCCACGGGACAGGAAAACACCATATATTTT	CASSPTGQENTIYF
TRBD1	15	TRBV10-1	TRBJ2-1	TGCGCCACCGGACAGGGTGCCCCTTTCAGCGGGGAGCAGTTCTTC	CATGQGAPFSGEQFF
-	15	TRBV7-8	TRBJ2-1	TGTGCCAGCAGCTTAGCGCGAGGCTCCTACAATGAGCAGTTCTTC	CASSLARGSYNEQFF
TRBD2	15	TRBV5-1	TRBJ2-5	TGCGCCAGCAGACCGCTAGCGGGAGGGGGAGAGACCCAGTACTTC	CASRPLAGGGETQYF
TRBD2	16	TRBV5-8	TRBJ2-1	TGTGCCAGCAGCTTCGCCGGGACTAGAGCCTACAATGAGCAGTTCTTC	CASSFAGTRAYNEQFF
-	19	TRBV9	TRBJ2-6	TGTGCCAGCAGCGTAGCTTTGAGAAGTATTCGTGATGGGGCCAACGTCCTGACTTTC	CASSVALRSIRDGANVLTF
-	13	TRBV6-1	TRBJ2-3	TGTGCCAGCACCGGACGTCGGGAAGATACGCAGTATTTT	CASTGRREDTQYF
-	14	TRBV6-5	TRBJ1-2	TGTGCCAGCAGTTATAGACGGGATCTGGATGGCTACACCTTC	CASSYRRDLDGYTF